This TCR beta chain appears in the sequencing data of a study of T cell changes during pregnancy in multiple sclerosis. This clone has only one observation. Using immunoSEQ multiplex PCR, the repertoire was profiled, and TCRdb retains in-frame clones only, with some absent. The sample comprises some 39,000 clones, about 89% of which are singletons, and around 0.35% rests with the top ten. The CDR3 spans 15 residues. Germline CDR1 reads MRHNA; CDR2 reads SNTAGT. Germline trimming cut 5 bases from V and 7 bases from J; bases unmatched to any gene: 11. Specimen: CD4+ T cells from peripheral blood mononuclear cells, collected in the third trimester of pregnancy. The clonotype comes from a female donor in good health, enrolled as a control in a pregnancy study. The rearrangement links TRBV6-4 to TRBJ2-1, with TRBD2 identical over 7 bases. This chain's CDR3 is CASSLSGDGRNEQFF. CDR3 nucleotide sequence: TGTGCCAGCAGTTTAAGCGGGGACGGGCGGAATGAGCAGTTCTTC.